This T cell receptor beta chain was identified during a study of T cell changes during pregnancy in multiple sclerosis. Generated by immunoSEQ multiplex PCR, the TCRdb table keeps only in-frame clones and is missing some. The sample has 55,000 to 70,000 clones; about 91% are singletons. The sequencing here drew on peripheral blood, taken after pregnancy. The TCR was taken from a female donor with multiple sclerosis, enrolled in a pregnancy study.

CDR3 sequence: CASSSRSGDTQYF. As DNA, the CDR3 is TGTGCCAGCAGCTCCCGGTCGGGAGATACGCAGTATTTT. The rearrangement joins TRBV11-2 to TRBJ2-3; D gene uncertain. Trimming pared 4 bases from V and 5 bases from J, leaving 10 bases between. Germline CDR1 is SGHAT and CDR2 is FQNNGV. The CDR3 extends over 13 amino acids.